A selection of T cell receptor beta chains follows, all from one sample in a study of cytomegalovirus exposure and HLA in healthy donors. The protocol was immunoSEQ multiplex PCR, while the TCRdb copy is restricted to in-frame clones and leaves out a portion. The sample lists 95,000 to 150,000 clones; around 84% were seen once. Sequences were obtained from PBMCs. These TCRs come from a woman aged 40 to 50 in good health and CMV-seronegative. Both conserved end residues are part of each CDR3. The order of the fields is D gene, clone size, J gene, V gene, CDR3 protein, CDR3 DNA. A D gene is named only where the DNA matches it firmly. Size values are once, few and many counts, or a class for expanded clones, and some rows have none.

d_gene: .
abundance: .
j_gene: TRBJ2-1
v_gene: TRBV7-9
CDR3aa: CSSSHTRGKNNEQFF
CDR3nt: TGTTCCAGCAGCCACACGAGAGGAAAAAACAATGAGCAGTTCTTC

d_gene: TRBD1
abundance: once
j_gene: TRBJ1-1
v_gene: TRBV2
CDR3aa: CASSPGQGYTEAFF
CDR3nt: TGTGCCAGCAGCCCGGGACAGGGGTACACTGAAGCTTTCTTT

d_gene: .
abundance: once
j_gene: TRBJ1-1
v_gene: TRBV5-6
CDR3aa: CASSLYDGRTEAFF
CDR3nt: TGTGCCAGCAGCTTGTACGATGGGCGCACTGAAGCTTTCTTT

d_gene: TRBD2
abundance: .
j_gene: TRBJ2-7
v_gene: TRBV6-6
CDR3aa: CASSLTGLAGGLEQYF
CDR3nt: TGTGCCAGCAGCTTAACTGGACTAGCGGGAGGGCTCGAGCAGTACTTC

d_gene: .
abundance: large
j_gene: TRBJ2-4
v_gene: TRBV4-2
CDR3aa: CASSQDQGGWGNIQYF
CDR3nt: TGTGCCAGCAGCCAAGATCAGGGCGGTTGGGGAAACATTCAGTACTTC

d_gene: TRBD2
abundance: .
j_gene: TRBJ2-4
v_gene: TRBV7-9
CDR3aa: CASSPGRERGKNSQYF
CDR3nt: TGTGCCAGCAGCCCTGGGAGGGAAAGGGGCAAAAACAGTCAGTACTTC

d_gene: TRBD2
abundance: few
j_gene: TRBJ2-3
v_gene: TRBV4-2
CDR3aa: CASSNLAGEADTQYF
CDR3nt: TGTGCCAGCAGCAACCTAGCGGGAGAGGCAGATACGCAGTATTTT

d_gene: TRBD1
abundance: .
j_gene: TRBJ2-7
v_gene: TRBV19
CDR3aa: CASRQGSSEQYF
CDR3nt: TGTGCCAGTAGACAGGGGAGCAGCGAGCAGTACTTC

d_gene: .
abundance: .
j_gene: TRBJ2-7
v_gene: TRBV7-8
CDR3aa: CASSPGYRYEQYF
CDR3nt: TGTGCCAGCAGCCCAGGGTACCGGTACGAGCAGTACTTC

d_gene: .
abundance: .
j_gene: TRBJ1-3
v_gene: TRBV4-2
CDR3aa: CASRDAGASGNTIYF
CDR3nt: TGTGCCAGCAGGGATGCGGGGGCCTCTGGAAACACCATATATTTT

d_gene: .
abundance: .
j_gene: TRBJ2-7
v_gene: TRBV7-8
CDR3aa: CASSLTRSEQYF
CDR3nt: TGTGCCAGCAGCTTAACGCGGTCCGAGCAGTACTTC

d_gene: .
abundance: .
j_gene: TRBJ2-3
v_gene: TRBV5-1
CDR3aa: CASSRWTVTDTQYF
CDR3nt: TGCGCCAGCAGCCGATGGACTGTCACAGATACGCAGTATTTT

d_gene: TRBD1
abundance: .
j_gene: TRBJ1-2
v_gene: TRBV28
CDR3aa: CASIQGEYGYTF
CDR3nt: TGTGCCAGCATACAGGGGGAATATGGCTACACCTTC

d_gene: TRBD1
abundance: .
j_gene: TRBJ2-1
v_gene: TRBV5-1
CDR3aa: CASSLAAGGYNEQFF
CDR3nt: TGCGCCAGCAGCTTGGCCGCAGGGGGATACAATGAGCAGTTCTTC

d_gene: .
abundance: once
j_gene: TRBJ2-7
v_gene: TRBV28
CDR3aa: CASRVGSTSSYEQYF
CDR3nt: TGTGCCAGCAGGGTTGGTTCCACGAGCTCCTACGAGCAGTACTTC

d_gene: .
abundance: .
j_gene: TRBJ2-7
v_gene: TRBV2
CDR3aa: CASSEAPVPYEQYF
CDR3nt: TGTGCCAGCAGTGAAGCGCCAGTCCCCTACGAGCAGTACTTC

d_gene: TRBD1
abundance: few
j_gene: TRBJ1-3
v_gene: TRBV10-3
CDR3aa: CAIKDRVPSGNTIYF
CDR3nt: TGTGCCATCAAGGACAGGGTACCCTCTGGAAACACCATATATTTT

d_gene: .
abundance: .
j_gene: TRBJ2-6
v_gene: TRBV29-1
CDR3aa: CSVEAGERLSGANVLTF
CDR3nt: TGCAGCGTTGAGGCCGGAGAACGGCTCTCTGGGGCCAACGTCCTGACTTTC

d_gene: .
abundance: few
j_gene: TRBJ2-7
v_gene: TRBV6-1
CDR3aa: CASSAPGEQYF
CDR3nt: TGTGCCAGCAGTGCCCCAGGGGAGCAGTACTTC

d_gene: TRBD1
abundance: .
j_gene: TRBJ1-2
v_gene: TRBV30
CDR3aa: CAWSFQDRGKGAGGYTF
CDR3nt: TGTGCCTGGAGCTTCCAGGACAGGGGAAAGGGGGCCGGGGGCTACACCTTC

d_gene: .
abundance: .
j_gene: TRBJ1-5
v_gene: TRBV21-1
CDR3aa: CASSKKGQENQPQHF
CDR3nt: TGTGCCAGCAGCAAAAAGGGACAGGAGAATCAGCCCCAGCATTTT

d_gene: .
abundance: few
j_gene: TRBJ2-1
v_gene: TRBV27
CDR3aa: CASSTRDNEQFF
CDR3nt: TGTGCCAGCAGCACCAGGGATAATGAGCAGTTCTTC

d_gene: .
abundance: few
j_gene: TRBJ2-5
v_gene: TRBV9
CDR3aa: CASSVDGGQQETQYF
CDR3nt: TGTGCCAGCAGCGTAGATGGCGGGCAGCAAGAGACCCAGTACTTC